This T cell receptor beta chain originates from a study of metastatic and nonmetastatic thyroid tumors. CDR3 length: 12 amino acids. Trimming took 5 bases from V and 6 from J, leaving 10 bases between them. Germline CDR1 reads GTSNPN; CDR2 reads SVGIG (reference sequence). Comment on this clone: The CDR3 does not end in the conserved phenylalanine or tryptophan, so this is likely a read error.

All patients were untreated before thyroid surgery. With MiXCR, TCRdb reprocessed the PCR reads. Among roughly 25,000 clones listed, approximately 13% were seen once. The clonotype was recovered from a female donor with papillary thyroid cancer or a benign thyroid nodule (not recorded which). Some clones in this sample may be carry-over from other donors' samples. The gene calls are TRBV30 and TRBJ2-2, with D uncertain. Sequencing was done on a sample of blood. In nucleotides, the CDR3 is TGTGCCTGGTCTTCCCGCCCCGGGGAGCTGTTTTTA. Protein product: CAWSSRPGELFL.